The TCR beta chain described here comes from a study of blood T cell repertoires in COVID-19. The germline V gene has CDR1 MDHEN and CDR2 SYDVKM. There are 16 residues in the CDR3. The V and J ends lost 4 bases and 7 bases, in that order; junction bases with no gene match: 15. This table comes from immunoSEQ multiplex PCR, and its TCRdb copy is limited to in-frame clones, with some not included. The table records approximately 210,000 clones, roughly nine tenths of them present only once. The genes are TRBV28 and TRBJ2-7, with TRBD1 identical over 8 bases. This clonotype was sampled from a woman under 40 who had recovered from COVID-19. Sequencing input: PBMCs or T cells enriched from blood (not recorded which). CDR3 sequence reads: CASSYSLRDRSREQYF. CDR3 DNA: TGTGCCAGCAGTTATAGCCTCCGGGACAGGTCGAGGGAGCAGTACTTC.